Listed here are 17 T cell receptor beta chains from one sample, sequenced in a study of T cells after yellow fever vaccination. MiXCR, applied by TCRdb to the 5' RACE reads, yields one record per CDR3 protein. The table lists 45,000 to 65,000 distinct CDR3 sequences, about 6.6% of them singletons. Material: CD8+ T cells not binding an NS4B(214-222) dextramer, sorted from PBMCs, obtained roughly 46 days after the first yellow fever vaccination. These receptors were obtained from a man between 18 and 35 years old who received the YFV17D yellow fever vaccine.

The sample holds a few counts of this clonotype. V is TRBV7-6 and J is TRBJ1-5, with TRBD1 matching over 7 bases. The J segment lost 4 bases and the V segment lost 5 bases, leaving 8 bases of the junction unmatched. Germline V gene sequence: CDR1 SGHVS, CDR2 FNYEAQ. The CDR3 length is 15 residues. CDR3 DNA sequence: TGTGCCAGCAGCCCGCGGCCAGGGGGTAATCAGCCCCAGCATTTT. It is translated as CASSPRPGGNQPQHF.

Only a few counts were recorded for this clonotype. The V and J genes are TRBV13 and TRBJ2-7; 11 bases are a match to TRBD2. Germline assignment: CDR1 PRHDT and CDR2 FYEKMQ (reference sequence). This CDR3 has 15 amino acids. The trim removed 4 bases at V and 1 base at J, leaving 3 bases unmatched. The CDR3: CASSSGLAGSYEQYV. DNA of the CDR3: TGTGCCAGCAGCTCTGGACTAGCGGGTTCCTACGAGCAGTACGTC.

This rearrangement joins TRBV7-7 to TRBJ2-1, with D uncertain. Per germline, CDR1 SSHAT and CDR2 FNYEAQ (reference sequence). The CDR3 length is 14 residues. The CDR3 sequence is CASSLDPGVNEQFF. The CDR3 nucleotides read TGTGCTAGCTCCCTTGACCCTGGGGTCAATGAGCAGTTCTTC.

This clonotype was detected ten times or more. The gene calls are TRBV20-1 and TRBJ2-3; 10 bases map to TRBD2. Trimming removed 4 bases from V and 2 bases from J; junction bases left unmatched: 12. This CDR3 contains 17 residues. CDR1 is DFQATT and CDR2 is SNEGSKA in the germline V gene (reference sequence). CDR3 sequence (DNA): TGCAGTGCTAATGGCCCTACTAGCGGGGCATACACAGATACGCAGTATTTT. Protein: CSANGPTSGAYTDTQYF.

This clonotype was counted at least ten times. This sequence joins TRBV7-2 and TRBJ1-2, with D perhaps TRBD1 (5 bases). The CDR3 is 15 amino acids. V lost 4 bases to trimming and J lost 6 bases, with 18 bases between them. Germline V gene data show CDR1 as SGHTA and CDR2 as FQGNSA. CDR3 sequence (DNA): TGTGCCAGCAGCTCGGTGGGGGGAAAATTCCATGGCTACACCTTC. Protein product: CASSSVGGKFHGYTF.

The chain is built from TRBV4-1 and TRBJ2-3; weak D call: TRBD2 (6 bases). The CDR3 is 17 residues long. V was trimmed by 0 bases and J by 0 bases, leaving 13 bases between them. Germline V gene sequence: CDR1 MGHRA, CDR2 YSYEKL. CDR3 DNA sequence: TGCGCCAGCAGCCAAGAAAGTTGGGGGACTAGCACAGATACGCAGTATTTT. It codes for CASSQESWGTSTDTQYF.

Many counts were recorded for this clonotype. The J gene is TRBJ2-3, the V gene TRBV6-4; D is possibly TRBD1 (6 bases). The ends were cut back, 6 bases at V and 1 base at J, with 8 bases in the middle. This CDR3 spans 13 amino acids. Germline V gene data show CDR1 as MRHNA and CDR2 as SNTAGT. CDR3 in DNA: TGTGCCAGCAGCAACAGGGGCACAGATACGCAGTATTTT. Its protein is CASSNRGTDTQYF.

A few counts support this clonotype. The V call is TRBV4-2, the J call TRBJ1-1, with D unresolved. Trimming pared 0 bases from V and 9 bases from J, leaving 8 bases between. Germline CDR1 is LGHNA and CDR2 is YNFKEQ. The CDR3 sequence is 12 residues long. DNA for the CDR3: TGTGCCAGCAGCCAAGATGGGGATCAAGCTTTCTTT. This encodes CASSQDGDQAFF.

The J gene is TRBJ2-3, the V gene TRBV7-9, with D perhaps TRBD2 (5 bases). The CDR3 consists of 16 residues. Germline CDR1 SEHNR, CDR2 FQNEAQ (reference sequence). V lost 3 bases, J lost 1 base, and 14 bases lay in between. The CDR3 spells CASSFISEGGTDTQYF. The CDR3, as DNA: TGTGCCAGCAGCTTTATAAGCGAGGGTGGCACAGATACGCAGTATTTT.

CDR3 protein: CASSLGTGDYGYTF. The CDR3 nucleotides are TGCGCCAGCAGCCTGGGGACAGGGGATTATGGCTACACCTTC. The chain joins TRBV4-1 to TRBJ1-2; 10 positions agree with TRBD1. V was clipped by 4 bases and J by 5 bases; unmatched bases: 4. The CDR3 extends over 14 amino acids. The germline V gene has CDR1 MGHRA and CDR2 YSYEKL.

This clonotype was detected ten times or more. The CDR3 region has the DNA TGTGCCAGCAGACCAACAGGGACCTCTGGAAACACCATATATTTT. Protein: CASRPTGTSGNTIYF. The chain couples TRBV7-2 to TRBJ1-3; tentative D call: TRBD1 (6 bases). The CDR3 spans 15 residues. The germline V gene encodes CDR1 SGHTA and CDR2 FQGNSA. V was shortened by 6 bases and J by 0 bases, with 12 bases between the two germline ends. The full variable domain, completed using reference TRBV7-2 and TRBJ1-3, is GAGVSQSPSNKVTEKGKDVELRCDPISGHTALYWYRQSLGQGLEFLIYFQGNSAPDKSGLPSDRFSAERTGGSVSTLTIQRTQQEDSAVYLCASRPTGTSGNTIYFGEGSWLTVV.

The chain has TRBV13 and TRBJ2-7; 7 bases line up with TRBD1. Germline values: CDR1 PRHDT, CDR2 FYEKMQ (reference sequence). The CDR3 consists of 12 residues. The J segment lost 7 bases and the V segment lost 5 bases, leaving 5 bases of the junction unmatched. The CDR3 region is CASSGTGVEQYF. The CDR3 DNA reads as TGTGCCAGCAGCGGAACAGGGGTAGAGCAGTACTTC.

This clonotype occurred many times. The gene calls are TRBV7-6 and TRBJ1-1; tentatively, D is TRBD1 (6 bases). The CDR3 has 11 residues. In germline, CDR1 is SGHVS, CDR2 FNYEAQ. Trimming cost V 8 bases and J 4 bases, with 8 bases left between them. This CDR3 reads CASAQGTEAFF. CDR3 nucleotide sequence: TGTGCCAGCGCACAGGGCACTGAAGCTTTCTTT.

Many counts were recorded for this clonotype. The chain links TRBV28 to TRBJ2-2; 7 bases are shared with TRBD2. The CDR3 has 14 residues. Germline values: CDR1 MDHEN, CDR2 SYDVKM. V lost 7 bases and J lost 3; bases outside the gene matches: 5. CDR3 nucleotide sequence: TGTGCCAGCACCGCTACTAGCGACACCGGGGAGCTGTTTTTT. This encodes CASTATSDTGELFF.

This clonotype came up many times. The V and J genes are TRBV9 and TRBJ2-7; D not certain. CDR1 is SGDLS, CDR2 YYNGEE, per germline. V dropped 1 base and J dropped 0 bases, with 8 bases sitting between them. This CDR3 has 14 residues. The CDR3 region has the DNA TGTGCCAGCAGCGTATCCCCTAGCTCCTACGAGCAGTACTTC. Protein sequence: CASSVSPSSYEQYF.

This clonotype was detected a few times. The rearrangement links TRBV3-1 to TRBJ2-1; a weak D match, TRBD2 (5 bases). V was shortened by 3 bases and J by 4 bases, with 22 bases between the two germline ends. Germline V gene lookup returns CDR1 LGHDT and CDR2 YNNKEL (reference sequence). There are 18 residues in the CDR3. The CDR3 sequence: CASSHLYRDQKRYNEQFF. The CDR3 region has the DNA TGTGCCAGCAGCCATCTCTATCGCGACCAAAAGCGGTACAATGAGCAGTTCTTC.

The sample holds many counts of this clonotype. This rearrangement joins TRBV11-2 to TRBJ1-1, with D unresolved. Germline V gives CDR1 SGHAT, CDR2 FQNNGV. The CDR3 totals 13 residues. The ends were cut back, 5 bases at V and 1 base at J, with 8 bases in the middle. DNA for the CDR3: TGTGCCAGCAGCCCGGAGCCGAACACTGAAGCTTTCTTT. Amino acids: CASSPEPNTEAFF.